The 5 T cell receptor beta chains reported below all come from one sample, sequenced in a study of T cell repertoires in cytomegalovirus infection. TCRdb reprocessed the reads via MiXCR and lists one record per CDR3 protein. Here the sample spans a few hundred thousand distinct CDR3 sequences, around 13% being singletons. What was sequenced was PBMCs. These receptor sequences come from a human donor in good health (CMV status not recorded). Some clones in this sample may be carry-over from other donors' samples.

V gene TRBV7-6 combines with J gene TRBJ1-4; 7 bases align to TRBD1. This CDR3 has 16 residues. V lost 5 bases and J lost 3; bases outside the gene matches: 9. Germline assignment: CDR1 SGHVS and CDR2 FNYEAQ. CDR3 sequence reads: CASSPGTAGSNEKLFF. For the CDR3, the DNA is TGTGCCAGCAGCCCTGGGACAGCGGGATCTAATGAAAAACTGTTTTTT. Full variable domain (rest looked up from reference TRBV7-6 and TRBJ1-4): GAGVSQSPRYKVTKRGQDVALRCDPISGHVSLYWYRQALGQGPEFLTYFNYEAQQDKSGLPNDRFSAERPEGSISTLTIQRTEQRDSAMYRCASSPGTAGSNEKLFFGSGTQLSVL.

The chain is built from TRBV20-1 and TRBJ2-1; 9 positions agree with TRBD2. There are 14 residues in the CDR3. The ends lost 3 bases at V and 5 bases at J; junction bases unmatched: 5. Germline V lookup: CDR1 DFQATT, CDR2 SNEGSKA (reference sequence). CDR3 sequence reads: CSASLLAGHNEQFF. In nucleotides, the CDR3 is TGCAGTGCTAGCCTCCTAGCGGGGCACAATGAGCAGTTCTTC.

The table lists this clonotype with many counts. This chain connects TRBV7-3 to TRBJ2-2; D is possibly TRBD1 (5 bases). This CDR3 is 13 amino acids long. Trimming pared 4 bases from V and 4 bases from J, leaving 7 bases between. Germline V gene sequence: CDR1 SGHTA, CDR2 FQGTGA. CDR3 nucleotides: TGTGCCAGCAGCTACGACAGCACCGGGGAGCTGTTTTTT. Amino acids: CASSYDSTGELFF.

This clonotype was observed many times. The CDR3 protein is CASSTDVNTEAFF. CDR3 nucleotide sequence: TGCGCCAGCTCTACTGATGTGAACACTGAAGCTTTCTTT. J is TRBJ1-1 and V is TRBV5-1; no clear D. Germline CDR1 SGHRS, CDR2 YFSETQ. V shed 7 bases and J shed 0 bases, with 10 bases lying between them. The CDR3 consists of 13 residues.

This clonotype was counted between two and nine times. V gene TRBV27 combines with J gene TRBJ2-7, with 13 positions matching TRBD2. Looked up from germline, CDR1 is MNHEY and CDR2 is SMNVEV (reference sequence). V lost 6 bases, J lost 5 bases, and 13 bases stayed unmatched. The CDR3 length is 17 residues. CDR3 nucleotides: TGTGCCAGCAGCCAGATGCCGGGACTAGCGGGATACAACGAGCAGTACTTC. Translation gives CASSQMPGLAGYNEQYF.